Below, 20 T cell receptor beta chains from the same sample are listed, as sequenced in a study of Graves' ophthalmopathy and Graves' hyperthyroidism. Amplifying from RNA transcripts, the study obtained TCR beta CDR3 regions. Following a first-round RT-PCR that used HTBI primers, a second-round multiplex PCR was carried out. TCRdb analysed the multiplex PCR reads with MiXCR anew, one entry per CDR3 protein. The table includes approximately 500,000 distinct CDR3 sequences, under 15% detected once. Sequencing input: blood. Receptor source: a woman under 40 with Graves' ophthalmopathy.

The rearrangement uses TRBV19 and TRBJ1-5; the D is unclear. Per germline, CDR1 LNHDA and CDR2 SQIVND (reference sequence). This CDR3 region has 16 residues. V shed 2 bases and J shed 4 bases, with 15 bases lying between them. In DNA form, the CDR3 reads TGTGCCAGTAGTATATTGTCGGGCCCTGGGAATCAGCCCCAGCATTTT. Translation: CASSILSGPGNQPQHF.

This chain links TRBV6-1 with TRBJ1-2; 7 bases are shared with TRBD1. The trim removed 5 bases at V and 5 bases at J, leaving 2 bases unmatched. In germline, CDR1 is MNHNS, CDR2 SASEGT. This CDR3 has 12 amino acids. This CDR3 reads CASSKGAYGYTF. DNA of the CDR3: TGTGCCAGCAGTAAGGGGGCGTATGGCTACACCTTC.

This clonotype was detected ten times or more. The V gene is TRBV29-1, the J gene TRBJ1-3; tentatively, D is TRBD1 (5 bases). CDR1 and CDR2 (germline): SQVTM, ANQGSEA. This CDR3 comprises 13 residues. V was cut by 3 bases and J by 4 bases, with 10 bases left in between. The CDR3 reads CSVEAGPGNTIYF. As DNA, the CDR3 is TGCAGCGTTGAGGCAGGGCCCGGAAACACCATATATTTT.

The sample holds many counts of this clonotype. This chain uses TRBV14 with TRBJ2-7; a weak D match, TRBD1 (6 bases). The CDR3 length is 14 residues. Germline lookup yields CDR1 SGHDN and CDR2 FVKESK. The V end was cut by 1 base, the J end by 3 bases, with 10 bases between. The CDR3 protein is CASSQGEGVYEQYF. In DNA, the CDR3 is TGTGCCAGCAGCCAAGGAGAGGGGGTCTACGAGCAGTACTTC.

This clonotype was observed many times. At one end the junction does not follow the germline gene, possibly because of a read error. The CDR3, as DNA: TGTGTCAGCAGTTACCCGACGGAAACCTACGAGCAGTACTTC. Its translation is CVSSYPTETYEQYF. The genes are TRBV6-2 or TRBV6-3 and TRBJ2-7, with D unresolved. The CDR3 length is 14 residues. Germline V lookup: CDR1 MNHEY, CDR2 SVGEGT.

This clonotype has a count of ten or more. This chain joins TRBV6-1 and TRBJ2-7, with 9 nucleotides matching TRBD1. CDR3 length: 14 residues. Germline-derived CDR1 and CDR2 are MNHNS and SASEGT. Losses at the gene ends were 6 bases for V and 3 bases for J; bases not matched to a gene: 6. CDR3 loop: CASRRPGQGYEQYF. CDR3 DNA sequence: TGTGCCAGCAGACGACCGGGACAGGGCTACGAGCAGTACTTC.

This clonotype was counted many times. This chain uses TRBV20-1 with TRBJ2-7; D possibly corresponds to TRBD2 (6 bases). Germline V CDR1 and CDR2: DFQATT, SNEGSKA (reference sequence). There are 13 residues in the CDR3. V lost 3 bases to trimming and J lost 4 bases, with 13 bases between them. CDR3 in DNA: TGCAGTGCTAGGGGGGACTCCGGTTACGAGCAGTACTTC. Protein product: CSARGDSGYEQYF.

This clonotype came up many times. The rearrangement joins TRBV20-1 to TRBJ1-1; the D gene is possibly TRBD1 (5 bases). In germline, CDR1 is DFQATT, CDR2 SNEGSKA (reference sequence). The CDR3 extends over 11 amino acids. With 3 bases removed from V and 5 bases from J, the gap between germline ends came to 7 bases. The CDR3 DNA sequence: TGCAGTGCTAGTTGGGGGACTGAAGCTTTCTTT. Its protein is CSASWGTEAFF.

The table lists this clonotype with many counts. An end of the junction differs from the germline gene, which may be a read error. This chain joins TRBV12-3 or TRBV12-4 and TRBJ2-4; TRBD2 agrees at 10 bases. CDR3 length: 15 residues. CDR3 DNA: TGTGCCAGCAGCCTACCACTAGCGGGACAAAACATTAAGTACTTC. Protein sequence: CASSLPLAGQNIKYF.

The chain joins TRBV7-3 to TRBJ2-7; unclear D gene. The CDR3 runs to 14 residues. The germline V gene encodes CDR1 SGHTA and CDR2 FQGTGA. V was shortened by 0 bases and J by 2 bases, with 8 bases between the two germline ends. The CDR3 bases are TGTGCCAGCAGCTTAACGAAGCCAACCTACGAGCAGTACTTC. It specifies CASSLTKPTYEQYF.

This clonotype was recorded many times. The chain joins TRBV28 to TRBJ1-2; D is undetermined. The CDR3 runs to 14 residues. V was cut by 5 bases and J by 4 bases, with 14 bases left in between. Germline V gives CDR1 MDHEN, CDR2 SYDVKM. CDR3 sequence: CASSIPEGLYGYTF. The CDR3, as DNA: TGTGCCAGCAGTATACCGGAGGGCCTCTATGGCTACACCTTC.

In its sample, this clonotype was seen many times. The V gene is TRBV20-1, the J gene TRBJ2-5; weak D call: TRBD2 (6 bases). Trimming left V 5 bases short and J 1 base short, with 14 bases between. The CDR3 loop spans 14 amino acids. Germline V gives CDR1 DFQATT, CDR2 SNEGSKA (reference sequence). The CDR3 DNA sequence: TGCAGTGCTCCCGGGACGGGAGTCCAAGAGACCCAGTACTTC. This sequence encodes CSAPGTGVQETQYF.

Concerning this clonotype itself: The junction departs from germline at one end; a sequencing error may be responsible. This sequence joins TRBV7-2 and TRBJ2-4, with 7 bases aligning to TRBD1. The CDR3 extends over 14 amino acids. Germline-derived CDR1 and CDR2 are SGHTA and FQGNSA. The CDR3 coding sequence is TGTGCCAGCAGCGAACGGGACAGAAGAAACATTAAGTACTTC. It is translated as CASSERDRRNIKYF.

This clonotype was observed at least ten times. V usage is TRBV6-5 and J usage is TRBJ1-1, with no clear D. V lost 7 bases and J 3 bases, leaving 15 bases between the germline ends. The CDR3 loop spans 14 amino acids. Germline lookup yields CDR1 MNHEY and CDR2 SVGAGI. This CDR3 reads CASIPWELDTEAFF. Written as DNA, the CDR3 is TGTGCCAGCATTCCATGGGAGTTGGACACTGAAGCTTTCTTT.

In this sample, this clonotype turned up many times. The chain combines TRBV12-3 or TRBV12-4 with TRBJ2-5; TRBD2 might be the D (7 bases). V was clipped by 2 bases and J by 3 bases, with 10 bases between them. The CDR3 is made up of 14 amino acids. The CDR3 nucleotides are TGTGCCAGCAGTTTACGGGGGGCAAAAGAGACCCAGTACTTC. Translated, it gives CASSLRGAKETQYF.

The chain recombines TRBV6-1 with TRBJ1-6, with D uncertain. V lost 3 bases, J lost 3 bases, and 0 bases lay in between. The CDR3 has 12 residues. Germline V gene lookup returns CDR1 MNHNS and CDR2 SASEGT. The CDR3 sequence is CASSDYNSPLHF. CDR3 bases: TGTGCCAGCAGTGACTATAATTCACCCCTCCACTTT.

This clonotype has just a few counts. A read error may produce the germline difference seen at one junction end. The genes are TRBV27 and TRBJ1-2, with D tentatively TRBD1 (6 bases). The CDR3 contains 15 residues. Germline V lookup: CDR1 MNHEY, CDR2 SMNVEV (reference sequence). The CDR3: CTSSRGWGQDYGYTF. CDR3 nucleotides: TGTACCAGCAGTCGGGGTTGGGGGCAGGACTATGGCTACACCTTC.

This chain links TRBV5-1 with TRBJ1-1; 10 bases line up with TRBD1. Germline V CDR1 and CDR2: SGHRS, YFSETQ. Trimming cost V 4 bases and J 2 bases; bases outside gene matches: 26. This CDR3 spans 22 amino acids. This chain's CDR3 is CASSLVNLRDRGVRVKNTEAFF. Written as DNA, the CDR3 is TGCGCCAGCAGCCTAGTGAACCTCCGGGACAGGGGCGTTCGCGTGAAAAACACTGAAGCTTTCTTT.

This clonotype was seen many times. This chain joins TRBV5-1 and TRBJ2-5, with TRBD2 identical over 7 bases. This CDR3 has 14 residues. Germline V gives CDR1 SGHRS, CDR2 YFSETQ. The V gene end was trimmed by 4 bases and the J gene end by 5 bases; junction bases not matched to a gene: 8. CDR3 nucleotide sequence: TGCGCCAGCAGCAACAGCGGGAAAAAGGAGACCCAGTACTTC. Protein sequence: CASSNSGKKETQYF.

The sample holds many counts of this clonotype. The chain joins TRBV28 to TRBJ1-2, with D perhaps TRBD1 (6 bases). Germline CDR1 reads MDHEN; CDR2 reads SYDVKM. The CDR3 contains 15 residues. Trimming removed 5 bases from V and 0 bases from J, with 13 bases in between. The CDR3 DNA is TGTGCCAGCAGTCCCCAGGGGCGGACTAACTATGGCTACACCTTC. Protein sequence: CASSPQGRTNYGYTF.